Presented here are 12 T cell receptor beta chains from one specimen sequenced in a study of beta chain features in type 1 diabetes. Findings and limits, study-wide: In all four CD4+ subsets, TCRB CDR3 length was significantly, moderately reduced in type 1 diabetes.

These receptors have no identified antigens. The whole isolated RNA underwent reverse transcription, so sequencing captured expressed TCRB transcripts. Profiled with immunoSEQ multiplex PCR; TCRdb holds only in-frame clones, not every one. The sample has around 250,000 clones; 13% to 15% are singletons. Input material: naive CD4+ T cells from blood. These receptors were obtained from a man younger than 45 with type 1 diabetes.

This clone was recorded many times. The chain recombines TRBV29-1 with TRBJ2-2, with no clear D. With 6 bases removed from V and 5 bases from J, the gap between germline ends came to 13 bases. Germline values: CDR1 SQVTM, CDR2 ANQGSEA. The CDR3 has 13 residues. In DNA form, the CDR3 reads TGCAGCGTCACCCCTAGTGGGACCGGGGAGCTGTTTTTT. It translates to CSVTPSGTGELFF.

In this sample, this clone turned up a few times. CDR3 region: CASSLSGFETQYF. In nucleotides, the CDR3 is TGCGCCAGCAGCTTGTCGGGGTTCGAGACCCAGTACTTC. The chain has TRBV5-1 and TRBJ2-5, with D possibly matching TRBD2 (5 bases). Trimming removed 1 base from V and 5 bases from J, with 9 bases in between. Germline assignment: CDR1 SGHRS and CDR2 YFSETQ. This CDR3 has 13 residues.

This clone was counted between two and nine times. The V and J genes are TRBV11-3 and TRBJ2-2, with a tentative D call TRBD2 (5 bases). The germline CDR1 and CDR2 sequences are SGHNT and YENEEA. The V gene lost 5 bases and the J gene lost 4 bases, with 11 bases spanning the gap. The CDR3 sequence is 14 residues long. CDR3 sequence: CASSPARGTGELFF. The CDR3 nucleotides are TGTGCCAGCAGCCCGGCTCGGGGCACCGGGGAGCTGTTTTTT.

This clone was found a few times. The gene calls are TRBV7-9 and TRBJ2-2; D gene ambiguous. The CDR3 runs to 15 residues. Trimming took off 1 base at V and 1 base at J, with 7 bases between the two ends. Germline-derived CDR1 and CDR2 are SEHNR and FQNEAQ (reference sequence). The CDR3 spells CASSLDPVNTGELFF. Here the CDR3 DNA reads TGTGCCAGCAGCTTAGATCCGGTGAACACCGGGGAGCTGTTTTTT.

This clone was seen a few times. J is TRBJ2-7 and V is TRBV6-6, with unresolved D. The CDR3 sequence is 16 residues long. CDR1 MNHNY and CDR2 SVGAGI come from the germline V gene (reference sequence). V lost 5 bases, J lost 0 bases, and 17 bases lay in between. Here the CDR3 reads CASSPRGSYRSYEQYF. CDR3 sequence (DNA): TGTGCCAGCAGTCCCCGAGGAAGCTATCGCTCCTACGAGCAGTACTTC.

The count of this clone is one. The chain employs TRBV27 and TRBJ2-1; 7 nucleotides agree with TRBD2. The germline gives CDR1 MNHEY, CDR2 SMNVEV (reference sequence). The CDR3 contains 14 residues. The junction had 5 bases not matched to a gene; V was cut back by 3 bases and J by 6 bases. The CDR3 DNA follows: TGTGCCAGCAGTTTTAAGGCTAGCGGCAATGAGCAGTTCTTC. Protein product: CASSFKASGNEQFF.

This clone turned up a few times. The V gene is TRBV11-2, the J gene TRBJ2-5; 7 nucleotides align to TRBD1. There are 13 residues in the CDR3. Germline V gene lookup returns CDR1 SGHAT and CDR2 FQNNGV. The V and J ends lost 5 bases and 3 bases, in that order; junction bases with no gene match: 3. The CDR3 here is CASSPTGEETQYF. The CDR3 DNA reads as TGTGCCAGCAGCCCCACAGGGGAAGAGACCCAGTACTTC.

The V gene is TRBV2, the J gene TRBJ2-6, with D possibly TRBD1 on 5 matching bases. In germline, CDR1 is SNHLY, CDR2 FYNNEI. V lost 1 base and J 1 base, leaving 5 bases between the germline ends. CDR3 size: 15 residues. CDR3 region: CASSEEGSGANVLTF. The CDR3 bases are TGTGCCAGCAGTGAAGAGGGGTCTGGGGCCAACGTCCTGACTTTC.

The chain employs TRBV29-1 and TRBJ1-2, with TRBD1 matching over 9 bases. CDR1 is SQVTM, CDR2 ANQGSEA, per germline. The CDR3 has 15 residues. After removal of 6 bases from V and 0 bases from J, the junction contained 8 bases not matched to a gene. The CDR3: CSVLGQGITNYGYTF. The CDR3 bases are TGCAGCGTCCTTGGACAGGGGATAACTAACTATGGCTACACCTTC.

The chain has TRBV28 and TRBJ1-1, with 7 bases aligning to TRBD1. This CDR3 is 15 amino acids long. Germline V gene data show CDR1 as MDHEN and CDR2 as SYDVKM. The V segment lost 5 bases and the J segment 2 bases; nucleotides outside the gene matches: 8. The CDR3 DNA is TGTGCCAGCAGTCCGACCGGGACAGCAAACACTGAAGCTTTCTTT. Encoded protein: CASSPTGTANTEAFF.

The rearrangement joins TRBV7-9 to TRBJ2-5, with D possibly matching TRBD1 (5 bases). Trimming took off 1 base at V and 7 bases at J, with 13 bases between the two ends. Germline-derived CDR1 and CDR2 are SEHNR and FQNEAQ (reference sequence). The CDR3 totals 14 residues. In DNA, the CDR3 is TGTGCCAGCAGCTTAGGGCAGGGTTTGGCGACCCAGTACTTC. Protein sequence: CASSLGQGLATQYF.

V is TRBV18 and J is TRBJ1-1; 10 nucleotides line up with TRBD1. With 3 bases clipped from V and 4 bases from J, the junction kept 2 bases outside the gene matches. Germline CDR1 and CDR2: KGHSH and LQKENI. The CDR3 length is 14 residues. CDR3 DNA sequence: TGTGCCAGCTCACCGGACAGGGGGACCACTGAAGCTTTCTTT. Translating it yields CASSPDRGTTEAFF. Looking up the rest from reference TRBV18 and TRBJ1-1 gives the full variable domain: NAGVMQNPRHLVRRRGQEARLRCSPMKGHSHVYWYRQLPEEGLKFMVYLQKENIIDESGMPKERFSAEFPKEGPSILRIQQVVRGDSAAYFCASSPDRGTTEAFFGQGTRLTVV.